The TCR beta chain under discussion was sequenced for a study of PD-L1 blockade in urothelial cancer. Study information: Researchers looked at the blood 3 weeks (second dose) and 6 weeks after treatment began.

Time point meaning: pretreatment peripheral blood. The patients had locally advanced or metastatic urothelial carcinoma. Findings and limits, study-wide: Durable-benefit patients showed greater tumor-associated blood clone expansion at 3 weeks.

Spiked synthetic TCR analogs estimated absolute template abundance per PCR. The protocol was immunoSEQ multiplex PCR, while the TCRdb copy is restricted to in-frame clones and leaves out a portion. This table has about 63,000 clones, 65% to 90% appearing once. This clone was counted between two and nine times. Its specificity is unknown. Germline CDR1 reads MNHNY; CDR2 reads SVGAGI (reference sequence). The trim removed 6 bases at V and 2 bases at J, leaving 8 bases unmatched. The CDR3 runs 16 residues. The rearrangement uses TRBV6-6 and TRBJ1-2; 11 bases line up with TRBD1. This sequence was found in a man in his 70s with urothelial cancer. Here the sequenced sample was PBMCs, taken around atezolizumab (anti-PD-L1) treatment. CDR3 bases: TGTGCCAGCAGGACCACAGGGACAGGGGGAAACTATGGCTACACCTTC. This codes for CASRTTGTGGNYGYTF.